Below, 22 T cell receptor beta chains from the same sample are listed, as sequenced in a study of T cell changes during pregnancy in multiple sclerosis. The protocol was immunoSEQ multiplex PCR, while the TCRdb copy is restricted to in-frame clones and leaves out a portion. The sample records roughly 22,000 clones, around 89% being singletons. This specimen consisted of CD4+ T cells from peripheral blood mononuclear cells, obtained in the first trimester of pregnancy. The receptors come from a female donor in good health, enrolled as a control in a pregnancy study.

In its sample, this clone was seen a few times. V usage is TRBV30 and J usage is TRBJ1-1, with 7 bases aligning to TRBD1. Germline loops: CDR1 GTSNPN, CDR2 SVGIG (reference sequence). This CDR3 is built from 16 residues. V trimming: 5 bases; J trimming: 4 bases; junction bases outside the gene matches: 16. In DNA, the CDR3 is TGTGCCTGGGGGAAAAAGCTGGGGCAGGGGGTCACTGAAGCTTTCTTT. Amino acid sequence: CAWGKKLGQGVTEAFF.

This chain connects TRBV6-5 to TRBJ1-5; 7 nucleotides align to TRBD1. This CDR3 spans 15 amino acids. V lost 0 bases and J lost 5; bases outside the gene matches: 4. CDR1 and CDR2 (germline): MNHEY, SVGAGI. CDR3 protein: CASSYSRQGDQPQHF. The CDR3 coding sequence is TGTGCCAGCAGTTACTCGAGGCAGGGGGATCAGCCCCAGCATTTT.

The rearrangement links TRBV5-1 to TRBJ1-5; 12 bases agree with TRBD1. The CDR3 spans 20 residues. Trimming at V came to 8 bases and at J to 3 bases, leaving 21 bases not matched to a gene. Germline CDR1 SGHRS, CDR2 YFSETQ. The CDR3 here is CARPGSHRDRGPMVNQPQHF. In nucleotides, the CDR3 is TGCGCCAGGCCGGGATCCCACCGGGACAGGGGGCCTATGGTCAATCAGCCCCAGCATTTT.

V gene TRBV28 combines with J gene TRBJ1-5; 10 bases are shared with TRBD1. CDR1 is MDHEN and CDR2 is SYDVKM in the germline V gene. The CDR3 covers 17 residues. J was trimmed by 1 base and V by 6 bases; bases with no gene match: 9. CDR3: CASRVGGTGESNQPQHF. In DNA, the CDR3 is TGTGCCAGCAGGGTAGGGGGGACAGGGGAGAGCAATCAGCCCCAGCATTTT.

The rearrangement uses TRBV7-8 and TRBJ2-4, with D perhaps TRBD1 (6 bases). In germline, CDR1 is SGHVS, CDR2 FQNEAQ. The CDR3 runs to 16 residues. The germline V and J ends were trimmed by 1 base and 1 base, with 11 bases remaining between them. The DNA for the CDR3 is TGTGCCAGCAGCTTAGGCCGGACAGTCGCCAAAAACATTCAGTACTTC. Its translation is CASSLGRTVAKNIQYF.

This chain connects TRBV27 to TRBJ1-1; D gene unclear. CDR3 length: 14 amino acids. Trimming pared 3 bases from V and 2 bases from J, leaving 10 bases between. Germline CDR1 reads MNHEY; CDR2 reads SMNVEV (reference sequence). As DNA, the CDR3 is TGTGCCAGCAGTTTCGAGGCCTCAAACACTGAAGCTTTCTTT. Translated: CASSFEASNTEAFF.

V and J are TRBV7-6 and TRBJ1-4; D ambiguous. Trimming removed 3 bases from V and 5 bases from J, with 4 bases in between. The germline V gene encodes CDR1 SGHVS and CDR2 FNYEAQ. The length of the CDR3 is 12 residues. CDR3 coding DNA: TGTGCCAGCAGCTTCCTCAATGAAAAACTGTTTTTT. This encodes CASSFLNEKLFF.

In its sample, this clone was seen once. J is TRBJ2-7 and V is TRBV27; D unclear. The length of the CDR3 is 14 residues. Trimming removed 2 bases at V and 2 bases at J, with 10 bases between. The germline gives CDR1 MNHEY, CDR2 SMNVEV (reference sequence). In DNA, the CDR3 is TGTGCCAGCAGTTTAAAAGGAGCAACCTACGAGCAGTACTTC. It codes for CASSLKGATYEQYF.

The chain is built from TRBV28 and TRBJ2-7, with D possibly being TRBD2 (6 bases). CDR3 length: 15 amino acids. The germline V and J ends were trimmed by 3 bases and 5 bases, with 17 bases remaining between them. Germline-derived CDR1 and CDR2 are MDHEN and SYDVKM. CDR3 residues: CASSLSSGFAHEQYF. CDR3 nucleotide sequence: TGTGCCAGCAGTTTGAGCAGCGGGTTCGCGCACGAGCAGTACTTC.

The chain joins TRBV7-2 to TRBJ2-7, with D perhaps TRBD2 (5 bases). Germline assignment: CDR1 SGHTA and CDR2 FQGNSA. Deletions cut 1 base from V and 3 bases from J, with 10 bases between. The CDR3 totals 14 residues. The CDR3 sequence: CASSLGGSDYEQYF. CDR3 nucleotides: TGTGCCAGCAGCTTAGGGGGTAGCGACTACGAGCAGTACTTC. Variable domain in full (rest from reference TRBV7-2 and TRBJ2-7): GAGVSQSPSNKVTEKGKDVELRCDPISGHTALYWYRQSLGQGLEFLIYFQGNSAPDKSGLPSDRFSAERTGGSVSTLTIQRTQQEDSAVYLCASSLGGSDYEQYFGPGTRLTVT.

V usage is TRBV5-1 and J usage is TRBJ2-7; 13 bases fit TRBD2. V lost 4 bases to trimming and J lost 5 bases; unmatched junction nucleotides: 9. The CDR3 runs to 16 residues. Germline CDR1 SGHRS, CDR2 YFSETQ. As DNA, the CDR3 is TGCGCCAGCAGCAGGGAACCGGGACTAGCGGGGCACGAGCAGTACTTC. Its translation: CASSREPGLAGHEQYF. The whole variable domain, filled in from reference TRBV5-1 and TRBJ2-7, reads KAGVTQTPRYLIKTRGQQVTLSCSPISGHRSVSWYQQTPGQGLQFLFEYFSETQRNKGNFPGRFSGRQFSNSRSEMNVSTLELGDSALYLCASSREPGLAGHEQYFGPGTRLTVT.

The chain links TRBV25-1 to TRBJ1-2; D might be TRBD1 (6 bases). Germline values: CDR1 MGHDK, CDR2 SYGVNS. This CDR3 contains 14 residues. Trimming took 3 bases from V and 7 from J, leaving 15 bases between them. The CDR3 region has the DNA TGTGCCAGCAGTGATCCCAGGGGCTGGAGTGGCTACACCTTC. This codes for CASSDPRGWSGYTF.

J is TRBJ1-1 and V is TRBV10-2; 10 nucleotides align to TRBD1. This CDR3 region has 20 residues. Trimming cost V 4 bases and J 1 base; bases outside gene matches: 18. Germline assignment: CDR1 WSHSY and CDR2 SAAADI. The CDR3 spells CASSAPGQGTARRGNTEAFF. As DNA, the CDR3 is TGCGCCAGCAGTGCCCCGGGACAGGGGACCGCACGACGAGGGAACACTGAAGCTTTCTTT.

The chain combines TRBV7-9 with TRBJ2-1; TRBD2 aligns across 10 bases. V shed 5 bases, J shed 9 bases, and the junction held 4 bases outside the gene matches. Germline V CDR1 and CDR2: SEHNR, FQNEAQ (reference sequence). The CDR3 consists of 13 residues. CDR3 sequence (DNA): TGTGCCAGCAGCCCCGGGACTAGCGTTGAGCAGTTCTTC. This codes for CASSPGTSVEQFF.

The gene calls are TRBV28 and TRBJ2-3; maybe TRBD1 (6 bases). V shed 3 bases and J shed 1 base, with 14 bases lying between them. CDR3 length equals 16 residues. Germline V gene sequence: CDR1 MDHEN, CDR2 SYDVKM. CDR3 nucleotides: TGTGCCAGCAGTTTGGGGTTGCCAGGGGGCACAGATACGCAGTATTTT. It specifies CASSLGLPGGTDTQYF.

This chain links TRBV28 with TRBJ2-2; possibly TRBD1 for D (5 bases). The CDR3 is 14 residues long. V lost 8 bases and J 0 bases, leaving 10 bases between the germline ends. CDR1 is MDHEN and CDR2 is SYDVKM in the germline V gene. The CDR3 loop reads CASRQIANTGELFF. CDR3 DNA sequence: TGTGCCAGCCGACAGATCGCGAACACCGGGGAGCTGTTTTTT.

The V gene is TRBV5-4, the J gene TRBJ1-5, with D perhaps TRBD1 (6 bases). Deletions cut 5 bases from V and 7 bases from J, with 16 bases between. The CDR3 consists of 14 residues. Germline V CDR1 and CDR2: SGHNT, YYREEE (reference sequence). The CDR3 DNA is TGTGCCAGCAGTCATCAGGGGAGTGGACAGCCCCAGCATTTT. Amino acids: CASSHQGSGQPQHF.

The V and J genes are TRBV25-1 and TRBJ1-1; 11 bases are a match to TRBD1. Per the germline V gene, CDR1 is MGHDK and CDR2 is SYGVNS. CDR3 length: 14 amino acids. V lost 5 bases, J lost 11 bases, and 10 bases stayed unmatched. The CDR3 coding sequence is TGTGCCAGCAGTCCCGCGGACAGGGGGCGCTGGGCTTTCTTT. It yields the protein CASSPADRGRWAFF.

The rearrangement links TRBV10-3 to TRBJ2-3; 15 bases agree with TRBD2. CDR3 length equals 21 residues. V trimming: 4 bases; J trimming: 4 bases; junction bases outside the gene matches: 18. Germline assignment: CDR1 ENHRY and CDR2 SYGVKD. The CDR3 loop reads CAISVHTPARGLAGGPDTQYF. The CDR3 DNA follows: TGTGCCATCAGTGTTCATACGCCAGCGAGGGGACTAGCGGGAGGACCAGATACGCAGTATTTT.

The chain recombines TRBV25-1 with TRBJ2-7, with 12 nucleotides matching TRBD1. Germline values: CDR1 MGHDK, CDR2 SYGVNS. CDR3 length: 12 amino acids. The CDR3 coding sequence is TGTGGCGCGGGACAGGGGGCTCGTGAGCAGTACTTC. As protein: CGAGQGAREQYF.

This clone was recorded once. The rearrangement joins TRBV19 to TRBJ1-6; D ambiguous. Trimming cost V 6 bases and J 12 bases, with 12 bases left between them. There are 12 residues in the CDR3. Germline values: CDR1 LNHDA, CDR2 SQIVND (reference sequence). CDR3 nucleotides: TGTGCCAGTAGACCTAGAAGCGGACCCCTCCACTTT. Translated: CASRPRSGPLHF.

V gene TRBV7-9 combines with J gene TRBJ1-5, with TRBD1 matching 7 bases. In germline, CDR1 is SEHNR, CDR2 FQNEAQ (reference sequence). The CDR3 has 15 amino acids. Trimming removed 0 bases from V and 2 bases from J; junction bases left unmatched: 1. The CDR3 sequence is CASSLARGGNQPQHF. CDR3 DNA: TGTGCCAGCAGCTTAGCCAGGGGGGGCAATCAGCCCCAGCATTTT.